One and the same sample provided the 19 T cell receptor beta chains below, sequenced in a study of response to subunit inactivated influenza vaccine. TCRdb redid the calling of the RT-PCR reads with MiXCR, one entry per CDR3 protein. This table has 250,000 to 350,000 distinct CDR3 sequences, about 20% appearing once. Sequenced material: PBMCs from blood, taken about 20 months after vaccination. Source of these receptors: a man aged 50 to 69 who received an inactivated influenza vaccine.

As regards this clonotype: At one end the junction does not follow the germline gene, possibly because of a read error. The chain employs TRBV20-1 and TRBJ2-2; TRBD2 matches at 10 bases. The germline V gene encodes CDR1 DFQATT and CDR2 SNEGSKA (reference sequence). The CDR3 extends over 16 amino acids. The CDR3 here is CSVRRAGGRDTGELFF. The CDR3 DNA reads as TGCAGTGTTAGACGAGCGGGGGGGCGGGACACCGGGGAGCTGTTTTTT.

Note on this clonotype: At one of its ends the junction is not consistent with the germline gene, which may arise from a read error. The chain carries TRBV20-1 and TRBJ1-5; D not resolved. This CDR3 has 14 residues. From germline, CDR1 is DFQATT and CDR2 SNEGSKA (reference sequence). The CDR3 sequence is CSARDRNRGQAQHF. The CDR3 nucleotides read TGCAGTGCTAGAGACCGGAATCGGGGTCAGGCCCAGCATTTT.

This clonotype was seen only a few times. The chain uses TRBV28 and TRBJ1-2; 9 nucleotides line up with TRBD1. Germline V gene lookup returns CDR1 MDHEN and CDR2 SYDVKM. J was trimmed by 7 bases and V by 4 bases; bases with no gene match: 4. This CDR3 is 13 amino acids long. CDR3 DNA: TGTGCCAGCAGTTACAGGGGGCGCAGTGGCTACACCTTC. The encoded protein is CASSYRGRSGYTF.

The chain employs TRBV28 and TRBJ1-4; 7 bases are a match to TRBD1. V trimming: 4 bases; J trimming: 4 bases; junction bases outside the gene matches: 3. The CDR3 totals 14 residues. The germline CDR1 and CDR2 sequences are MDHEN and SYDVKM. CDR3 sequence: CASSYRDSNEKLFF. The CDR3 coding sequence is TGTGCCAGCAGTTACCGGGACAGTAATGAAAAACTGTTTTTT.

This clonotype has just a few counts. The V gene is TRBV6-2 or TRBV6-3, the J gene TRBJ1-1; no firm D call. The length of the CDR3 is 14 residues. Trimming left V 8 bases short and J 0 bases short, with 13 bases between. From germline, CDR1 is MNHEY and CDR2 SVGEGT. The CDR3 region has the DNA TGTGCCAGCCACCGATCGGGGATGAACACTGAAGCTTTCTTT. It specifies CASHRSGMNTEAFF.

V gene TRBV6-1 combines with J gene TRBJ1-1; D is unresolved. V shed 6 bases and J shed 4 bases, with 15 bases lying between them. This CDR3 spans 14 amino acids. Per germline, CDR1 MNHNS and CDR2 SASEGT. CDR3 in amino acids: CASRSAGLSTEAFF. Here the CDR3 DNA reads TGTGCCAGCAGGAGCGCGGGTCTGAGCACTGAAGCTTTCTTT.

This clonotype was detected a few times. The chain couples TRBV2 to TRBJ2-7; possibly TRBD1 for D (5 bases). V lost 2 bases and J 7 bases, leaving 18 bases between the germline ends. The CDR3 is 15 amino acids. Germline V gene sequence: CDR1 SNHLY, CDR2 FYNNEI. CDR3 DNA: TGTGCCAGCAGTGAACAATATCAATCAGGGTATGAGCAGTACTTC. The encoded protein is CASSEQYQSGYEQYF.

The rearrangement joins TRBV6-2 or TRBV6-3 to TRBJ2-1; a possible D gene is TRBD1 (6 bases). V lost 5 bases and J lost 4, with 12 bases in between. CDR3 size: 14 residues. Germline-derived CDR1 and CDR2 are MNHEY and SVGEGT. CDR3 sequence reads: CASSARQEYNEQFF. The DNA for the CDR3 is TGTGCCAGCAGTGCGCGACAGGAATACAATGAGCAGTTCTTC.

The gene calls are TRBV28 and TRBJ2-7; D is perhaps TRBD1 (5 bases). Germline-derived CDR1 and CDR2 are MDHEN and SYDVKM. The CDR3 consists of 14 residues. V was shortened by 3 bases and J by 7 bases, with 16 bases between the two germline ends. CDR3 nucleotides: TGTGCCAGCAGTTTGCAGGGTGGCGGTCGGGAGCAGTACTTC. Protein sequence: CASSLQGGGREQYF.

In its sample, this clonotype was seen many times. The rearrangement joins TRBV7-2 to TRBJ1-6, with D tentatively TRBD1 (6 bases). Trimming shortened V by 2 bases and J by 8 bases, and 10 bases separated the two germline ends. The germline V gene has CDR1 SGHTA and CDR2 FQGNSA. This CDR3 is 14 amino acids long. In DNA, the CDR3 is TGTGCCAGCAGCTTACCGGGGGGGCATTCACCCCTCCACTTT. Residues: CASSLPGGHSPLHF.

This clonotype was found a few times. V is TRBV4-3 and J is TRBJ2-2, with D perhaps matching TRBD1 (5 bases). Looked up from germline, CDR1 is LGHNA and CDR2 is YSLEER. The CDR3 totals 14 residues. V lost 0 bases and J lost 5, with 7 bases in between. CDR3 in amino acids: CASSQEGATGELFF. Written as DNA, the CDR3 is TGCGCCAGCAGCCAAGAAGGGGCGACCGGGGAGCTGTTTTTT.

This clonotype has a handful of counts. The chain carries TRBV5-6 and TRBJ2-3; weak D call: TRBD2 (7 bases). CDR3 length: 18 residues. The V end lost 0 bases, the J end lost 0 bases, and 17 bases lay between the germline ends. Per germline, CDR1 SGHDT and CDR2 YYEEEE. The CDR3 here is CASSLGPGEGISTDTQYF. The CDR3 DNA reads TGTGCCAGCAGCTTGGGCCCAGGGGAGGGTATTAGCACAGATACGCAGTATTTT.

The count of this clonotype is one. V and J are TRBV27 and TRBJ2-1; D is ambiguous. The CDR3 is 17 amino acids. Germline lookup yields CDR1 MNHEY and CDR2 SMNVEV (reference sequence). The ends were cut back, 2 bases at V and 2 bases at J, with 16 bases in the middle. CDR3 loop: CASSLKPRGMTYNEQFF. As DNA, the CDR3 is TGTGCCAGCAGTTTAAAGCCTAGAGGTATGACCTACAATGAGCAGTTCTTC.

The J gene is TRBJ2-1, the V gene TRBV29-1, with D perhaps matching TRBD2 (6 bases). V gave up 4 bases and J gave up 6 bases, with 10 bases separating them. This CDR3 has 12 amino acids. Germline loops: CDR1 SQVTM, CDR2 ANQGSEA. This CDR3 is CSVAQTSNEQFF. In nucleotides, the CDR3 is TGCAGCGTTGCACAGACTAGCAATGAGCAGTTCTTC.

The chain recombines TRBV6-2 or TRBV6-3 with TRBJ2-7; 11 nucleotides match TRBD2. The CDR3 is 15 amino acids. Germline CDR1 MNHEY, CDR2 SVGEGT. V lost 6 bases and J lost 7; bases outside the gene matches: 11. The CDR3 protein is CASSRTSGSGGEQYF. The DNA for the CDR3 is TGTGCCAGCAGCCGGACTAGCGGGTCCGGTGGGGAGCAGTACTTC.

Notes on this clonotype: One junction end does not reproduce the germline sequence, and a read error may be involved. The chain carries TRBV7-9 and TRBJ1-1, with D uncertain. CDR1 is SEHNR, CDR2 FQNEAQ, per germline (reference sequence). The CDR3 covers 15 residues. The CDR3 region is CASSAYTAGNTEAFF. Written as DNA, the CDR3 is TGTGCCAGCAGCGCATACACCGCCGGGAACACTGAAGCTTTCTTC.

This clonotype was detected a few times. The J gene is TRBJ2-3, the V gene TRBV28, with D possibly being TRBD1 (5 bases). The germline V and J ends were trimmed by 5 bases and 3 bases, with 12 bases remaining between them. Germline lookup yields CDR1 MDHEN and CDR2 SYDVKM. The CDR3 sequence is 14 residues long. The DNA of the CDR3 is TGTGCCAGCAGTATTGCAGGGTGGACAGATACGCAGTATTTT. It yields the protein CASSIAGWTDTQYF.

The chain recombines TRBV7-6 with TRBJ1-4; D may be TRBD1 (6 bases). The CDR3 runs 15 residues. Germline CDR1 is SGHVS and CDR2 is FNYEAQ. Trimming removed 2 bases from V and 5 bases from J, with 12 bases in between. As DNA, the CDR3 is TGTGCCAGCAGCTTACCAGGGGCCAGGAATGAAAAACTGTTTTTT. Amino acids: CASSLPGARNEKLFF.

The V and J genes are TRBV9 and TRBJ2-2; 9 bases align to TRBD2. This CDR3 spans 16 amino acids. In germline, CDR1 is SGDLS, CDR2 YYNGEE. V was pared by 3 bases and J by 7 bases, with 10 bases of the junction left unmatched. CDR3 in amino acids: CASSALGLATYGELFF. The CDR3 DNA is TGTGCCAGCAGCGCCCTGGGACTAGCAACCTACGGGGAGCTGTTTTTT.